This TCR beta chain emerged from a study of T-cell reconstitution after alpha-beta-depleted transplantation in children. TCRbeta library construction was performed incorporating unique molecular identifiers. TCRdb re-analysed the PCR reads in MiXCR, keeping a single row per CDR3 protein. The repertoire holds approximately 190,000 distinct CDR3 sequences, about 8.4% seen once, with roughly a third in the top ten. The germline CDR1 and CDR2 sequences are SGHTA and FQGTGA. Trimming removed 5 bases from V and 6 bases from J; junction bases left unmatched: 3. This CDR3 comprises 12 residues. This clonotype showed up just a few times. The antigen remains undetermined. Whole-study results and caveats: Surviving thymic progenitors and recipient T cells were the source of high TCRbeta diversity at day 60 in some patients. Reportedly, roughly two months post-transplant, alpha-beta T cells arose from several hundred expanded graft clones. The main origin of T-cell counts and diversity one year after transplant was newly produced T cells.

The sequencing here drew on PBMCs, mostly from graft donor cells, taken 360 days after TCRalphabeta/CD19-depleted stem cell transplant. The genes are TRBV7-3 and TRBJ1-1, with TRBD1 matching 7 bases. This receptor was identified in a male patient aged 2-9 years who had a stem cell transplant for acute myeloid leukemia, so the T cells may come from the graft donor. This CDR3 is CASSAQGAEAFF. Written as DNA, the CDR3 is TGTGCCAGCAGCGCCCAGGGGGCTGAAGCTTTCTTT.